This TCR beta chain was found in a study of blood T cell repertoires in COVID-19. Study-level background: Material from acute and convalescent COVID-19 was sourced from the United States, Italy and Spain. T cells, B-cell-depleted T cells, or PBMCs supplied cDNA or gDNA.

In the study's own analysis: Cell counts per sample came from amplifying reference gene primers. Method: immunoSEQ multiplex PCR; TCRdb's copy keeps in-frame clones and lacks some. That table supplies the V and J calls and clone size; D and trimming were determined from the DNA. Of a few hundred thousand clones in the sample, 84% are singletons; the top ten hold about 1.5%. The origin of this receptor is a woman aged 40 to 49 who had recovered from COVID-19. Sequencing used peripheral blood.

For the CDR3, the DNA is TGCGCCAGCAGCTTGGGTAGCGCACAAGAGACCCAGTACTTC. Amino acid sequence: CASSLGSAQETQYF. The chain uses TRBV5-1 and TRBJ2-5, with D perhaps matching TRBD2 (5 bases). Germline V gene data show CDR1 as SGHRS and CDR2 as YFSETQ. The ends were cut back, 0 bases at V and 2 bases at J, with 8 bases in the middle. This CDR3 has 14 amino acids.